Presented here are 7 T cell receptor beta chains from one specimen sequenced in a study of cytomegalovirus exposure and HLA in healthy donors. Both 60 Vbeta primers and 13 Jbeta primers went into the PCR. Some clones are missing from TCRdb's copy, which holds only in-frame ones; the method was immunoSEQ multiplex PCR. The table includes approximately 130,000 clones, around 82% detected once. The sequenced material came from PBMCs. The source of these receptors is a man aged 50 to 60 in good health and CMV-seronegative.

This clone appeared a few times. V and J are TRBV7-3 and TRBJ1-2, with TRBD1 matching over 9 bases. V lost 5 bases to trimming and J lost 2 bases; unmatched junction nucleotides: 6. The V gene's germline CDR1 is SGHTA and CDR2 FQGTGA. The CDR3 has 15 amino acids. The CDR3 loop is CASSPNGQGNYGYTF. The CDR3 DNA follows: TGTGCCAGCAGCCCAAACGGACAGGGGAACTATGGCTACACCTTC.

The chain is built from TRBV9 and TRBJ2-5, with no clear D. The CDR3 runs to 12 residues. Per germline, CDR1 SGDLS and CDR2 YYNGEE. V dropped 4 bases and J dropped 0 bases, with 4 bases sitting between them. CDR3 in amino acids: CASSRDQETQYF. The CDR3 DNA sequence: TGTGCCAGCAGCCGGGACCAAGAGACCCAGTACTTC. The variable domain in full, with the rest retrieved from reference TRBV9 and TRBJ2-5, is DSGVTQTPKHLITATGQRVTLRCSPRSGDLSVYWYQQSLDQGLQFLIQYYNGEERAKGNILERFSAQQFPDLHSELNLSSLELGDSALYFCASSRDQETQYFGPGTRLLVL.

This clone was recorded a few times. The chain has TRBV5-6 and TRBJ2-1; tentative D call: TRBD2 (6 bases). V gave up 4 bases and J gave up 9 bases, with 14 bases separating them. Germline assignment: CDR1 SGHDT and CDR2 YYEEEE. The CDR3 length is 13 residues. The CDR3 region has the DNA TGTGCCAGCAGCGTACTAGCCGGCGGTGAGCAGTTCTTC. It translates to CASSVLAGGEQFF.

The chain uses TRBV10-2 and TRBJ2-5; D remains ambiguous. The germline V gene encodes CDR1 WSHSY and CDR2 SAAADI. The CDR3 totals 13 residues. With 6 bases removed from V and 5 bases from J, the gap between germline ends came to 13 bases. CDR3: CASRPVAAETQYF. The CDR3 DNA is TGCGCCAGCAGACCAGTCGCGGCGGAGACCCAGTACTTC.

The sample holds one count of this clone. The chain is built from TRBV7-2 and TRBJ2-5, with 7 bases fitting TRBD2. The CDR3 length is 14 residues. CDR1 and CDR2 (germline): SGHTA, FQGNSA. Trimming cost V 3 bases and J 5 bases; bases outside gene matches: 6. DNA of the CDR3: TGTGCCAGCAGCTTGGGCGGGAGTTACGAGACCCAGTACTTC. It specifies CASSLGGSYETQYF. Looking up the rest from reference TRBV7-2 and TRBJ2-5 gives the full variable domain: GAGVSQSPSNKVTEKGKDVELRCDPISGHTALYWYRQSLGQGLEFLIYFQGNSAPDKSGLPSDRFSAERTGGSVSTLTIQRTQQEDSAVYLCASSLGGSYETQYFGPGTRLLVL.

The gene calls are TRBV27 and TRBJ1-5; a possible D gene is TRBD1 (5 bases). This CDR3 has 15 amino acids. Germline CDR1 and CDR2: MNHEY and SMNVEV (reference sequence). With 2 bases removed from V and 2 bases from J, the gap between germline ends came to 10 bases. The CDR3 region is CASSLVGLGNQPQHF. The CDR3 DNA is TGTGCCAGCAGTTTAGTGGGGCTGGGCAATCAGCCCCAGCATTTT.

The V call is TRBV19, the J call TRBJ2-1, with a weak D call TRBD2 (6 bases). The CDR3 totals 15 residues. Germline loops: CDR1 LNHDA, CDR2 SQIVND (reference sequence). V lost 7 bases, J lost 0 bases, and 13 bases lay in between. Written as DNA, the CDR3 is TGTGCCAGTAAGATGGGGGGAAGCTCCTACAATGAGCAGTTCTTC. It encodes CASKMGGSSYNEQFF.